Listed below are T cell receptor beta chains from one sample, sequenced in a study of T cell changes during pregnancy in multiple sclerosis. The table came from immunoSEQ multiplex PCR; TCRdb's copy has only in-frame clones and leaves some out. The table lists roughly 42,000 clones, roughly 87% of them singletons. The material was CD4+ T cells from peripheral blood mononuclear cells, obtained in the first trimester of pregnancy. These receptors were obtained from a female donor with multiple sclerosis, enrolled in a pregnancy study. The CDR3 runs from the conserved cysteine through the conserved F or W. The D gene is left open where the match is weak. Clone size is stated in some rows and not others, as once, few, many or a class when expanded.

J gene	clone size	D gene	V gene	CDR3 protein	CDR3 DNA
TRBJ1-2	NA	TRBD1	TRBV6-6	CASSYGQGAFYGYTF	TGTGCCAGCAGTTACGGACAGGGAGCCTTCTATGGCTACACCTTC
TRBJ1-1	once	NA	TRBV13	CASSYAGRGAFF	TGTGCCAGCAGCTATGCAGGGAGGGGTGCTTTCTTT
TRBJ2-1	NA	NA	TRBV21-1	CASSTEWGTLYNEQFF	TGTGCCAGCAGTACCGAGTGGGGGACACTTTACAATGAGCAGTTCTTC
TRBJ2-7	NA	TRBD1	TRBV5-8	CASSRWTGGSYEQYF	TGTGCCAGCAGCCGATGGACAGGGGGCTCCTACGAGCAGTACTTC
TRBJ2-4	once	TRBD2	TRBV27	CASSTGPLPGLQYF	TGTGCCAGCAGCACGGGGCCATTACCGGGACTACAGTACTTC
TRBJ2-1	NA	TRBD2	TRBV4-1	CASSTGTSGRSSYNEQFF	TGCGCCAGCAGCACCGGCACTAGCGGCCGGAGCTCCTACAATGAGCAGTTCTTC
TRBJ2-1	NA	NA	TRBV9	CASSERLAQTYNEQFF	TGTGCCAGCAGCGAACGGCTAGCCCAGACCTACAATGAGCAGTTCTTC
TRBJ2-7	NA	TRBD2	TRBV28	CASSTRTRLSYEQYF	TGTGCCAGCAGTACCAGGACTAGACTGTCCTACGAGCAGTACTTC
TRBJ2-7	few	NA	TRBV6-5	CAAGKTQGSSYEQYF	TGTGCAGCCGGAAAAACACAGGGTTCGTCCTACGAGCAGTACTTC
TRBJ2-7	NA	NA	TRBV6-6	CASVRGQPYEQYF	TGTGCCAGCGTTCGAGGACAGCCCTACGAGCAGTACTTC
TRBJ2-1	NA	TRBD2	TRBV11-2	CASSLMAGASYNEQFF	TGTGCCAGCAGCTTGATGGCGGGAGCGTCCTACAATGAGCAGTTCTTC
TRBJ2-7	NA	TRBD2	TRBV13	CASSSRTSSGSYEQYF	TGTGCCAGCAGCTCCCGGACTAGCTCAGGATCCTACGAGCAGTACTTC
TRBJ1-3	once	NA	TRBV7-8	CASSLLEMGVSGNTIYF	TGTGCCAGCAGCTTACTCGAGATGGGAGTCTCTGGAAACACCATATATTTT
TRBJ2-2	NA	NA	TRBV10-1	CAHTREFVTGELFF	TGCGCTCACACACGGGAGTTTGTGACCGGGGAGCTGTTTTTT
TRBJ2-7	NA	NA	TRBV5-4	CASSLGGSGGRYEQYF	TGTGCCAGCAGCTTGGGGGGATCAGGCGGGCGGTACGAGCAGTACTTC
TRBJ2-1	NA	TRBD2	TRBV9	CASSATGTSHEQFF	TGTGCCAGCAGCGCTACCGGGACTAGTCATGAGCAGTTCTTC
TRBJ2-3	NA	NA	TRBV30	CAWGPGLSTDTQYF	TGTGCCTGGGGGCCCGGACTCAGCACAGATACGCAGTATTTT
TRBJ1-2	NA	NA	TRBV5-6	CASSFSSYGYTF	TGTGCCAGCAGCTTCTCCAGCTATGGCTACACCTTC
TRBJ2-1	NA	TRBD2	TRBV10-3	CAISSGASGMGNEQFF	TGTGCCATCAGCTCAGGGGCTAGCGGGATGGGCAATGAGCAGTTCTTC
TRBJ2-1	NA	NA	TRBV5-1	CASSPSLESSYNEQFF	TGCGCCAGCAGCCCAAGTCTAGAGAGCTCCTACAATGAGCAGTTCTTC
TRBJ2-7	NA	NA	TRBV7-2	CASSSQSGVAYEQYF	TGTGCCAGCAGCTCACAGTCAGGGGTGGCTTACGAGCAGTACTTC
TRBJ2-3	NA	TRBD2	TRBV6-4	CASSASGSGTDTQYF	TGTGCCAGCAGTGCGAGCGGGAGTGGCACAGATACGCAGTATTTT
TRBJ2-6	NA	NA	TRBV15	CATSRAGSGANVLTF	TGTGCCACCAGCAGAGCGGGGTCTGGGGCCAACGTCCTGACTTTC
TRBJ2-1	NA	NA	TRBV7-2	CASSPTGTGNEQFF	TGTGCCAGCAGCCCGACAGGAACAGGCAATGAGCAGTTCTTC
TRBJ1-4	once	TRBD1	TRBV4-2	CASSQRQGNNEKLFF	TGTGCCAGCAGCCAGAGACAGGGGAATAATGAAAAACTGTTTTTT
TRBJ2-1	once	NA	TRBV14	CASSPEKFGEQFF	TGTGCCAGCAGCCCAGAAAAGTTTGGCGAGCAGTTCTTC
TRBJ2-5	NA	TRBD2	TRBV7-6	CASSSGGLPVIETQYF	TGTGCCAGCAGCTCGGGGGGGTTGCCCGTGATAGAGACCCAGTACTTC
TRBJ2-1	NA	TRBD2	TRBV13	CASSLYSRTSGRAGYNEQFF	TGTGCCAGCAGCTTATATAGCCGGACTAGCGGGAGGGCGGGGTACAATGAGCAGTTCTTC
TRBJ2-5	few	TRBD1	TRBV7-9	CASSIGTGVGETQYF	TGTGCCAGCAGCATCGGGACAGGGGTAGGAGAGACCCAGTACTTC
TRBJ2-5	NA	NA	TRBV23-1	CASRLPKDPARETQYF	TGCGCCAGCAGACTCCCGAAAGACCCCGCCAGGGAGACCCAGTACTTC
TRBJ1-1	NA	NA	TRBV7-9	CASRTTGNTEAFF	TGTGCCAGCAGAACGACAGGGAACACTGAAGCTTTCTTT
TRBJ2-1	NA	TRBD1	TRBV5-5	CASSLRDRDYNEQFF	TGTGCCAGCAGCTTACGGGACAGGGATTACAATGAGCAGTTCTTC
TRBJ2-7	NA	NA	TRBV28	CASSSGGGGSGYEQYF	TGTGCCAGCAGTTCGGGAGGGGGCGGGAGTGGTTACGAGCAGTACTTC
TRBJ2-7	NA	NA	TRBV27	CASSKLSTGREQYF	TGTGCCAGCAGTAAACTCTCGACAGGGAGGGAGCAGTACTTC
TRBJ2-7	NA	NA	TRBV5-1	CASSSSSYEQYF	TGCGCCAGCAGCTCGAGCTCCTACGAGCAGTACTTC
TRBJ2-7	NA	TRBD2	TRBV11-2	CASSRDYQYEQYF	TGTGCCAGCAGTCGGGACTACCAATACGAGCAGTACTTC
TRBJ1-5	few	NA	TRBV2	CASREDSDQPQHF	TGTGCCAGCAGGGAAGACAGTGATCAGCCCCAGCATTTT
TRBJ2-5	NA	NA	TRBV5-1	CASSPVGKETQYF	TGCGCCAGCAGCCCGGTCGGGAAGGAGACCCAGTACTTC
TRBJ2-1	NA	TRBD2	TRBV9	CASSVGLAGDTLYNEQFF	TGTGCCAGCAGCGTAGGACTAGCGGGAGATACGCTATACAATGAGCAGTTCTTC
TRBJ2-2	NA	TRBD2	TRBV6-4	CASSRLAGPTGELFF	TGTGCCAGCAGTAGACTAGCGGGACCCACCGGGGAGCTGTTTTTT
TRBJ1-2	once	NA	TRBV9	CASSPITGNYGYTF	TGTGCCAGCAGCCCCATTACAGGGAACTATGGCTACACCTTC
TRBJ2-1	NA	NA	TRBV4-1	CASSQDGGAPYNEQFF	TGCGCCAGCAGCCAAGATGGCGGGGCCCCTTACAATGAGCAGTTCTTC
TRBJ2-4	NA	TRBD2	TRBV5-6	CASSLRTSGRHIQYF	TGTGCCAGCAGCCTACGGACTAGCGGGAGGCACATTCAGTACTTC
TRBJ1-2	NA	NA	TRBV28	CASRIGEIYGYTF	TGTGCCAGCAGAATCGGGGAAATCTATGGCTACACCTTC
TRBJ2-7	once	NA	TRBV7-2	CASSQRGGYEQYF	TGTGCCAGCAGTCAAAGGGGGGGCTACGAGCAGTACTTC
TRBJ1-5	NA	NA	TRBV7-2	CASSLGGGRYYSNQPQHF	TGTGCCAGCAGCTTAGGAGGGGGTCGGTATTATAGCAATCAGCCCCAGCATTTT
TRBJ2-3	once	TRBD2	TRBV27	CASSTSSRGRAGDTQYF	TGTGCCAGCAGTACTAGCAGCCGCGGGAGGGCCGGAGATACGCAGTATTTT
TRBJ2-1	NA	TRBD2	TRBV6-1	CASIAGTNYNEQFF	TGTGCCAGCATAGCCGGGACTAACTACAATGAGCAGTTCTTC
TRBJ2-3	NA	TRBD2	TRBV4-2	CASSPLAGGTDTQYF	TGTGCCAGCAGCCCGCTAGCGGGAGGAACAGATACGCAGTATTTT
TRBJ2-7	NA	TRBD2	TRBV15	CATSSAVSLAGTEQYF	TGTGCCACCAGCAGCGCTGTTTCCCTAGCGGGAACCGAGCAGTACTTC
TRBJ2-1	NA	TRBD2	TRBV11-2	CASSTTSGSPYNEQFF	TGTGCCAGCAGCACGACTAGCGGGAGCCCCTACAATGAGCAGTTCTTC
TRBJ1-1	NA	NA	TRBV27	CASTPWWGDTEAFF	TGTGCCAGCACCCCCTGGTGGGGAGACACTGAAGCTTTCTTT
TRBJ2-7	NA	TRBD2	TRBV7-2	CASSLELVGSGRAAYEQYF	TGTGCCAGCAGCTTAGAATTGGTCGGTAGCGGGAGGGCCGCCTACGAGCAGTACTTC
TRBJ1-5	NA	NA	TRBV6-6	CASSSAGSSWTQHF	TGTGCCAGCAGCTCGGCAGGAAGTTCCTGGACCCAGCATTTT
TRBJ2-5	NA	NA	TRBV6-6	CASSFTSLETQYF	TGTGCCAGCAGTTTTACTAGTTTGGAGACCCAGTACTTC